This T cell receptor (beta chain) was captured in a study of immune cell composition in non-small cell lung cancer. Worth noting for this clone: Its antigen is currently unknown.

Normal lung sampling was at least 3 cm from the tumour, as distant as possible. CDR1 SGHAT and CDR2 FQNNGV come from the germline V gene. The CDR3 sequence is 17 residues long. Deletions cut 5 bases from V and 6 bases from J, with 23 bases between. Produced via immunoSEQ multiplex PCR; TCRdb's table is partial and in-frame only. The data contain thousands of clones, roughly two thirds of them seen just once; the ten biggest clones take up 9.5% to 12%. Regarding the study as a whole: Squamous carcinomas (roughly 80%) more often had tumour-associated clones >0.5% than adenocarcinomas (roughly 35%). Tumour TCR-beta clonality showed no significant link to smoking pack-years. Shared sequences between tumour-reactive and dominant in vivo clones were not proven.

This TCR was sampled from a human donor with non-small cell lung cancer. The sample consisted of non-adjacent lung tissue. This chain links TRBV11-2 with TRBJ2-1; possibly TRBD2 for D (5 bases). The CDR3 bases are TGTGCCAGCAGCCCCCGATCGGTGGGGAGACACACCAATGAGCAGTTCTTC. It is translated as CASSPRSVGRHTNEQFF.